The 9 T cell receptor beta chains presented below share a single source sample, sequenced in a study of shared clonotypes between healthy human individuals. Only in-frame clones appear in the TCRdb table, and some are missing; sequencing was by immunoSEQ multiplex PCR. The table has around 83,000 clones, roughly three fifths seen once; the top ten hold under 65%. The specimen was memory CD8+ T cells sorted from blood. This sample's subset: CD45RO+ cells pooled with CCR7-negative TemRA cells. The source of these receptors is a man younger than 40 in good health.

The chain joins TRBV4-1 to TRBJ1-2; D unresolved. Deletions cut 1 base from V and 8 bases from J, with 14 bases between. Germline assignment: CDR1 MGHRA and CDR2 YSYEKL. The CDR3 runs to 14 residues. For the CDR3, the DNA is TGCGCCAGCAGCCAAGGAAGAGGGAATGAGGGCTACACCTTC. It yields the protein CASSQGRGNEGYTF.

The rearrangement joins TRBV2 to TRBJ1-4; 8 bases are a match to TRBD1. With 6 bases clipped from V and 6 bases from J, the junction kept 12 bases outside the gene matches. The CDR3 is 16 amino acids. In germline, CDR1 is SNHLY, CDR2 FYNNEI. Here the CDR3 reads CASRVYEQGGDEKLFF. For the CDR3, the DNA is TGTGCCAGCAGAGTCTACGAACAGGGGGGAGATGAAAAACTGTTTTTT.

The CDR3, as DNA: TGTGCCAGCAGCTTGACCCTTCAGGGCCCTTTAAGCAATCAGCCCCAGCATTTT. This sequence encodes CASSLTLQGPLSNQPQHF. This chain links TRBV7-4 with TRBJ1-5; D is perhaps TRBD1 (5 bases). Trimming pared 3 bases from V and 1 base from J, leaving 19 bases between. The CDR3 covers 18 residues. The V gene's germline CDR1 is SGHVT and CDR2 SQSDAQ.

This sequence joins TRBV7-2 and TRBJ2-3; no clear D gene. The CDR3 is 14 amino acids. Deletions cut 3 bases from V and 2 bases from J, with 9 bases between. Germline assignment: CDR1 SGHTA and CDR2 FQGNSA. CDR3 region: CASSFADPTDTQYF. CDR3 in DNA: TGTGCCAGCAGCTTTGCGGACCCCACAGATACGCAGTATTTT. Variable domain in full (rest from reference TRBV7-2 and TRBJ2-3): GAGVSQSPSNKVTEKGKDVELRCDPISGHTALYWYRQSLGQGLEFLIYFQGNSAPDKSGLPSDRFSAERTGGSVSTLTIQRTQQEDSAVYLCASSFADPTDTQYFGPGTRLTVL.

Comments on this clone: A read error is possible here, since a much larger clone lies one base away. Other DNA sequences in the sample encode the same CDR3. CDR3 nucleotides: TGTGCCAGCAGCAGGACTAGCGGGAGCACAGATACGCAGTATTTT. It specifies CASSRTSGSTDTQYF. The rearrangement joins TRBV6-4 to TRBJ2-3; 11 bases map to TRBD2. The germline V gene has CDR1 MRHNA and CDR2 SNTAGT. V lost 6 bases and J lost 0; bases outside the gene matches: 2. The CDR3 has 15 residues.

The V and J genes are TRBV5-8 and TRBJ2-1; D gene uncertain. Trimming took 5 bases from V and 0 from J, leaving 9 bases between them. Germline-derived CDR1 and CDR2 are SGHTS and YDEGEE. The CDR3 is 14 amino acids. CDR3 nucleotide sequence: TGTGCCAGCAGTCCTAGGAGCTCCTACAATGAGCAGTTCTTC. Residues: CASSPRSSYNEQFF.

This chain links TRBV5-6 with TRBJ2-6, with 9 bases lining up with TRBD2. Germline V lookup: CDR1 SGHDT, CDR2 YYEEEE. J was trimmed by 1 base and V by 6 bases; bases with no gene match: 11. CDR3 length equals 18 residues. The CDR3 protein is CASTWRGAGGSGANVLTF. DNA of the CDR3: TGTGCCAGCACCTGGCGGGGAGCGGGGGGTTCTGGGGCCAACGTCCTGACTTTC.

V and J are TRBV7-8 and TRBJ1-5; TRBD1 is a possible D gene (6 bases). The germline V and J ends were trimmed by 5 bases and 4 bases, with 15 bases remaining between them. This CDR3 region has 15 residues. The germline gives CDR1 SGHVS, CDR2 FQNEAQ. The CDR3: CASSTQGLGNQPQHF. CDR3 nucleotides: TGTGCCAGCAGCACACAGGGATTAGGGAATCAGCCCCAGCATTTT.

This sequence joins TRBV11-2 and TRBJ2-5; D unclear. Germline CDR1 and CDR2: SGHAT and FQNNGV. CDR3 length: 14 residues. Trimming shortened V by 1 base and J by 1 base, and 7 bases separated the two germline ends. The DNA of the CDR3 is TGTGCCAGCAGCTTAGCAGAGATCCAAGAGACCCAGTACTTC. Protein product: CASSLAEIQETQYF.